These 24 T cell receptor beta chains came from one sample sequenced in a study of blood T cells in healthy people across ages. Then a second PCR, running about 6 to 12 cycles, was carried out with a sample-barcoded 5' primer and a J-beta primer mix. MiXCR, run by TCRdb on the 5' RACE reads, gives a single entry per CDR3 protein. The sample yields about 1.1 million distinct CDR3 sequences, around two fifths seen once. Input material: blood. The receptors here all came from a man between 18 and 29 years old in good health.

Worth noting for this clonotype: One base away lies a much larger clone, so this may be a sequencing read error. The gene calls are TRBV29-1 and TRBJ2-5, with a possible D match to TRBD1 (6 bases). The DNA end is a closer match to TRBJ2-7, so the J assignment may be wrong. Germline values: CDR1 SQVTM, CDR2 ANQGSEA. This CDR3 spans 13 amino acids. Here the CDR3 DNA reads TGCGGCGTTGGCTCCAGGGGAGTTTACGAGCAGTACTTC. This encodes CGVGSRGVYEQYF.

The genes are TRBV12-3 or TRBV12-4 and TRBJ1-2, with D possibly TRBD1 on 5 matching bases. The CDR3 extends over 16 amino acids. Trimming took 6 bases from V and 6 from J, leaving 23 bases between them. CDR3 amino acids: CASRSDWGVRWDGYTF. The CDR3 DNA reads as TGTGCCAGCAGGTCCGACTGGGGCGTACGGTGGGATGGCTACACCTTC.

This clonotype was observed a few times. The rearrangement uses TRBV12-3 or TRBV12-4 and TRBJ1-6, with D unclear. The CDR3 contains 12 residues. V lost 4 bases and J 7 bases, leaving 5 bases between the germline ends. The CDR3 sequence is CASSSLNSPLHF. For the CDR3, the DNA is TGTGCCAGCAGTTCCCTCAATTCACCCCTCCACTTT.

This chain joins TRBV20-1 and TRBJ2-7, with D uncertain. The germline V gene encodes CDR1 DFQATT and CDR2 SNEGSKA (reference sequence). V was pared by 0 bases and J by 0 bases, with 15 bases between. The CDR3 has 16 residues. CDR3 in DNA: TGCAGTGCTAGAGATCGTGCAAGTACTTTCTCCTACGAGCAGTACTTC. It is translated as CSARDRASTFSYEQYF.

The gene calls are TRBV7-9 and TRBJ2-1, with a possible D match to TRBD2 (5 bases). There are 18 residues in the CDR3. CDR1 and CDR2 from the germline V gene are SEHNR and FQNEAQ (reference sequence). V was shortened by 2 bases and J by 7 bases, with 24 bases between the two germline ends. The CDR3 protein is CASSLPASRSSSSNEQFF. DNA of the CDR3: TGTGCCAGCAGCTTACCGGCTAGTCGTAGCTCTAGCTCGAATGAGCAGTTCTTC.

This chain connects TRBV7-9 to TRBJ2-7; 9 positions agree with TRBD2. The CDR3 is 19 residues long. Germline CDR1 reads SEHNR; CDR2 reads FQNEAQ (reference sequence). V trimming: 5 bases; J trimming: 2 bases; junction bases outside the gene matches: 19. This CDR3 is CASSTQVGREGPLTYEQYF. CDR3 nucleotides: TGTGCCAGCAGCACCCAGGTGGGGCGGGAGGGCCCCCTTACCTACGAGCAGTACTTC.

The chain joins TRBV12-3 or TRBV12-4 to TRBJ1-6, with unresolved D. CDR3 length: 12 residues. Between the trimmed V and J ends, which lost 6 bases and 9 bases, there was a span of 9 bases. CDR3 amino acids: CASSRPSSPLHF. The CDR3 coding sequence is TGTGCCAGCAGCCGCCCTTCTTCACCCCTCCACTTT.

This rearrangement joins TRBV4-2 to TRBJ2-1; 7 bases align to TRBD2. The CDR3 spans 14 residues. V trimming: 0 bases; J trimming: 8 bases; junction bases outside the gene matches: 4. Germline V lookup: CDR1 LGHNA, CDR2 YNFKEQ. The CDR3 DNA sequence: TGTGCCAGCAGCCAAGAGGTTAGCGGGTATGAGCAGTTCTTC. This sequence encodes CASSQEVSGYEQFF.

The chain employs TRBV12-3 or TRBV12-4 and TRBJ2-5, with 9 bases identical to TRBD1. V dropped 6 bases and J dropped 1; count of bases not matched to a gene: 3. The CDR3 is 14 amino acids. The CDR3 bases are TGTGCCAGCAGAAAGGACAGGGGCCAAGAGACCCAGTACTTC. Protein sequence: CASRKDRGQETQYF.

This chain joins TRBV20-1 and TRBJ2-5; D is unresolved. The CDR3 contains 17 residues. V was pared by 7 bases and J by 11 bases, with 35 bases between. Germline-derived CDR1 and CDR2 are DFQATT and SNEGSKA (reference sequence). CDR3 sequence: CSVNPPQAGAISNEQYF. As DNA, the CDR3 is TGCAGTGTCAACCCCCCCCAAGCTGGAGCCATAAGTAATGAGCAGTACTTC.

This rearrangement joins TRBV6-1 to TRBJ2-2; no definite D call. Germline CDR1 is MNHNS and CDR2 is SASEGT. Between the trimmed V and J ends, which lost 5 bases and 6 bases, there was a span of 22 bases. There are 17 residues in the CDR3. CDR3 DNA sequence: TGTGCCAGCAGTCGAAGCTTTGACCTTAGCTATCCCGGGGAGCTGTTTTTT. It translates to CASSRSFDLSYPGELFF.

In its sample, this clonotype was seen a few times. The V and J genes are TRBV12-3 or TRBV12-4 and TRBJ2-1, with 12 bases fitting TRBD2. Germline trimming cut 7 bases from V and 4 bases from J; bases unmatched to any gene: 5. The length of the CDR3 is 15 residues. The DNA of the CDR3 is TGTGCCAGCACCCGGACTAGCGGGGCTTACAATGAGCAGTTCTTC. This sequence encodes CASTRTSGAYNEQFF.

The chain joins TRBV14 to TRBJ2-5; maybe TRBD1 (8 bases). Germline lookup yields CDR1 SGHDN and CDR2 FVKESK. CDR3 length equals 20 residues. Trimming took off 3 bases at V and 11 bases at J, with 37 bases between the two ends. Written as DNA, the CDR3 is TGTGCCAGCAGCCAGGATCGGGGGACAGGTAGGACTAGGACCTACAATGAGCAGTACTTC. Its protein is CASSQDRGTGRTRTYNEQYF.

The chain is built from TRBV29-1 and TRBJ1-1; TRBD1 matches at 9 bases. Germline CDR1 is SQVTM and CDR2 is ANQGSEA. This CDR3 region has 16 residues. V trimming: 7 bases; J trimming: 1 base; junction bases outside the gene matches: 13. The CDR3 reads CSGAGTGKRTNTEAFF. In DNA, the CDR3 is TGCAGCGGAGCTGGGACAGGGAAGAGGACGAACACTGAAGCTTTCTTT. The variable domain in full, with the rest retrieved from reference TRBV29-1 and TRBJ1-1, is SAVISQKPSRDICQRGTSLTIQCQVDSQVTMMFWYRQQPGQSLTLIATANQGSEATYESGFVIDKFPISRPNLTFSTLTVSNMSPEDSSIYLCSGAGTGKRTNTEAFFGQGTRLTVV.

In its sample, this clonotype was seen a few times. The rearrangement joins TRBV5-1 to TRBJ2-5; the match to TRBD1 covers 7 bases. Germline V gene data show CDR1 as SGHRS and CDR2 as YFSETQ. The CDR3 extends over 14 amino acids. The trim removed 2 bases at V and 1 base at J, leaving 2 bases unmatched. The CDR3 nucleotides are TGCGCCAGCAGCTTACAGGGGTTCCAAGAGACCCAGTACTTC. Translated: CASSLQGFQETQYF.

The chain recombines TRBV6-2 or TRBV6-3 with TRBJ2-5, with TRBD1 identical over 7 bases. The DNA end is a closer match to TRBJ2-7, so the J assignment may be wrong. The CDR3 contains 14 residues. CDR1 and CDR2 from the germline V gene are MNHEY and SVGEGT. The CDR3: CASSLTTGTVEQYF. Written as DNA, the CDR3 is TGTGCCAGCAGTTTAACAACCGGGACAGTCGAGCAGTACTTC.

This clonotype has more than one count but fewer than ten. V is TRBV12-3 or TRBV12-4 and J is TRBJ1-2, with TRBD1 matching 9 bases. V trimming: 1 base; J trimming: 6 bases; junction bases outside the gene matches: 6. The CDR3 sequence is 15 residues long. CDR3 region: CASSLELGQGDGYTF. CDR3 in DNA: TGTGCCAGCAGTTTAGAGTTGGGACAGGGAGATGGCTACACCTTC.

The chain uses TRBV2 and TRBJ1-2; tentative D call: TRBD1 (5 bases). CDR1 SNHLY and CDR2 FYNNEI come from the germline V gene. V lost 3 bases and J lost 4, with 12 bases in between. The CDR3 has 14 residues. The CDR3 protein is CASSDRQSIYGYTF. The DNA of the CDR3 is TGTGCCAGCAGTGATCGACAGTCAATCTATGGCTACACCTTC.

In its sample, this clonotype was seen a few times. The V gene is TRBV10-2, the J gene TRBJ2-6, with D perhaps TRBD1 (6 bases). Germline V gene sequence: CDR1 WSHSY, CDR2 SAAADI. CDR3 length equals 18 residues. With 6 bases removed from V and 0 bases from J, the gap between germline ends came to 18 bases. The DNA of the CDR3 is TGCGCCAGCAGGCCCAGCCCGGGACAAAGCTCTGGGGCCAACGTCCTGACTTTC. It specifies CASRPSPGQSSGANVLTF.

This clonotype appeared a few times. The chain carries TRBV3-1 and TRBJ2-1; the D is unclear. V was clipped by 1 base and J by 7 bases, with 5 bases between them. The CDR3 sequence is 12 residues long. Germline-derived CDR1 and CDR2 are LGHDT and YNNKEL (reference sequence). The CDR3 loop reads CASSQAANEQFF. In DNA, the CDR3 is TGTGCCAGCAGCCAAGCGGCAAATGAGCAGTTCTTC.

The chain combines TRBV7-2 with TRBJ2-1; TRBD2 matches at 8 bases. Germline loops: CDR1 SGHTA, CDR2 FQGNSA. The junction had 5 bases not matched to a gene; V was cut back by 1 base and J by 9 bases. CDR3 length: 14 residues. The CDR3 spells CASSLVPLAGEQFF. As DNA, the CDR3 is TGTGCCAGCAGCTTAGTTCCGCTAGCGGGTGAGCAGTTCTTC.

This clonotype has more than one count but fewer than ten. This chain uses TRBV5-1 with TRBJ2-1, with no clear D. Trimming took 4 bases from V and 5 from J, leaving 16 bases between them. CDR3 size: 15 residues. Germline V gene lookup returns CDR1 SGHRS and CDR2 YFSETQ. The chain's CDR3 is CASSPNRNYHNEQFF. The DNA of the CDR3 is TGCGCCAGCAGCCCTAACCGAAACTACCACAATGAGCAGTTCTTC. Variable domain in full (rest from reference TRBV5-1 and TRBJ2-1): KAGVTQTPRYLIKTRGQQVTLSCSPISGHRSVSWYQQTPGQGLQFLFEYFSETQRNKGNFPGRFSGRQFSNSRSEMNVSTLELGDSALYLCASSPNRNYHNEQFFGPGTRLTVL.

This clonotype was seen ten or more times. This chain connects TRBV27 to TRBJ2-7; D possibly matches TRBD1 or TRBD2 (5 bases each). V was cut by 6 bases and J by 1 base, with 16 bases left in between. The CDR3 has 15 residues. The germline V gene has CDR1 MNHEY and CDR2 SMNVEV (reference sequence). CDR3 protein: CASRPLNGGSYEQYF. In DNA form, the CDR3 reads TGTGCCAGCAGGCCCTTAAATGGGGGTTCCTACGAGCAGTACTTC.

This clonotype appeared a few times. The CDR3 spells CSAPWGEREETQYF. CDR3 bases: TGCAGTGCCCCTTGGGGGGAACGAGAGGAGACCCAGTACTTC. The chain couples TRBV20-1 to TRBJ2-5, with D possibly matching TRBD2 (6 bases). V dropped 6 bases and J dropped 5 bases, with 19 bases sitting between them. Germline assignment: CDR1 DFQATT and CDR2 SNEGSKA (reference sequence). CDR3 length equals 14 residues.